These 2 T cell receptor beta chains came from one sample sequenced in a study of shared clonotypes between healthy human individuals. TCRdb's copy holds only in-frame clones and misses some; the assay was immunoSEQ multiplex PCR. The sample lists roughly 1,500,000 clones; 95% to 99% were seen once. The sample consisted of naive CD4+ T cells sorted from blood. The subset denotes: CD45RA+ positively selected. All receptors derive from a man aged 25 to 40 in good health.

A few counts support this clone. This sample also contains other DNA sequences that code for the same CDR3. The chain uses TRBV7-9 and TRBJ2-1, with 13 nucleotides matching TRBD2. V shed 1 base, J shed 2 bases, and the junction held 2 bases outside the gene matches. The germline gives CDR1 SEHNR, CDR2 FQNEAQ (reference sequence). The CDR3 sequence is 17 residues long. CDR3 amino acids: CASSLGGLAGAYNEQFF. The CDR3 coding sequence is TGTGCCAGCAGCTTAGGAGGACTAGCGGGAGCCTACAATGAGCAGTTCTTC.

Worth noting for this clone: Germline and junction disagree at one end, which may indicate a read error. The genes are TRBV6-1 and TRBJ1-5; D uncertain. From germline, CDR1 is MNHNS and CDR2 SASEGT. The length of the CDR3 is 13 residues. CDR3 protein: CASSEARSQPQHF. CDR3 in DNA: TGTGCCAGCAGTGAAGCTCGGTCTCAGCCTCAGCATTTT.